This entry lists 21 T cell receptor beta chains sequenced from one sample in a study of beta chain features in type 1 diabetes. Study-wide results and caveats: In every one of the four CD4+ subsets, TCRB CDR3s were moderately but significantly shorter in Type 1 diabetes patients.

Expressed TCRB transcripts were sequenced after all isolated RNA was converted to cDNA. TCRdb's table, derived via immunoSEQ multiplex PCR, lists solely in-frame clones and lacks some. This table holds around 710,000 clones, roughly an eighth found once. Which antigens these TCRs recognize remains unknown. Source material: naive CD4+ T cells from blood. The receptors originated from a man aged 25 to 40 with type 1 diabetes.

The rearrangement joins TRBV2 to TRBJ2-5; D unclear. This CDR3 is 12 amino acids long. The V end was cut by 2 bases, the J end by 5 bases, with 6 bases between. CDR1 is SNHLY and CDR2 is FYNNEI in the germline V gene. CDR3 in amino acids: CASSETRETQYF. DNA for the CDR3: TGTGCCAGCAGTGAAACCCGGGAGACCCAGTACTTC.

The J gene is TRBJ1-6, the V gene TRBV7-3, with TRBD1 identical over 9 bases. The CDR3 spans 14 residues. V gave up 3 bases and J gave up 10 bases; unmatched junction bases: 4. Germline CDR1 is SGHTA and CDR2 is FQGTGA. The CDR3 loop is CASSLGQGGSPLHF. Here the CDR3 DNA reads TGTGCCAGCAGCTTGGGACAGGGAGGATCACCCCTCCACTTT.

The genes are TRBV7-2 and TRBJ2-5; D is undetermined. V was trimmed by 3 bases and J by 3 bases, leaving 8 bases between them. Per germline, CDR1 SGHTA and CDR2 FQGNSA. The CDR3 consists of 13 residues. The CDR3 sequence is CASSFGWEETQYF. CDR3 DNA: TGTGCCAGCAGCTTTGGGTGGGAAGAGACCCAGTACTTC. Complete variable domain (other parts from reference TRBV7-2 and TRBJ2-5): GAGVSQSPSNKVTEKGKDVELRCDPISGHTALYWYRQSLGQGLEFLIYFQGNSAPDKSGLPSDRFSAERTGGSVSTLTIQRTQQEDSAVYLCASSFGWEETQYFGPGTRLLVL.

CDR3 protein: CASSLWGNNSPLHF. CDR3 DNA: TGTGCCAGCAGTTTATGGGGAAATAATTCACCCCTCCACTTT. The chain recombines TRBV27 with TRBJ1-6; D is uncertain. Germline assignment: CDR1 MNHEY and CDR2 SMNVEV (reference sequence). Trimming removed 1 base from V and 5 bases from J, with 6 bases in between. CDR3 length: 14 amino acids.

This clone showed up just a few times. The chain uses TRBV27 and TRBJ2-3; 10 positions match TRBD2. There are 17 residues in the CDR3. The V gene's germline CDR1 is MNHEY and CDR2 SMNVEV (reference sequence). The J segment lost 4 bases and the V segment lost 6 bases, leaving 13 bases of the junction unmatched. The CDR3 DNA reads as TGTGCCAGCAGCCATTGGGGCCTAGCGGGGGCCCCAGATACGCAGTATTTT. Translation: CASSHWGLAGAPDTQYF.

This clone has just one count. The V gene is TRBV7-2, the J gene TRBJ1-2, with TRBD1 as a possible D gene (5 bases). Between the trimmed V and J ends, which lost 5 bases and 5 bases, there was a span of 21 bases. The CDR3 consists of 16 residues. CDR1 and CDR2 (germline): SGHTA, FQGNSA. CDR3 region: CASSPPAGGSRYGYTF. As DNA, the CDR3 is TGTGCCAGCAGCCCTCCAGCGGGGGGAAGTAGGTATGGCTACACCTTC.

The sample holds a few counts of this clone. The chain links TRBV5-6 to TRBJ2-2, with TRBD2 as a possible D gene (6 bases). V was trimmed by 1 base and J by 5 bases, leaving 15 bases between them. Germline V lookup: CDR1 SGHDT, CDR2 YYEEEE. The CDR3 runs 16 residues. As DNA, the CDR3 is TGTGCCAGCAGCTTGCTACTAGCAACCGATACCGGGGAGCTGTTTTTT. Its translation: CASSLLLATDTGELFF.

This sequence joins TRBV11-2 and TRBJ2-5; the D call may be TRBD1 or TRBD2 (5 bases each). The length of the CDR3 is 14 residues. V lost 5 bases and J 1 base, leaving 11 bases between the germline ends. From germline, CDR1 is SGHAT and CDR2 FQNNGV. CDR3 sequence: CASSLGTTQETQYF. As DNA, the CDR3 is TGTGCCAGCAGCCTCGGGACCACCCAAGAGACCCAGTACTTC.

This clone occurred a few times. This chain uses TRBV21-1 with TRBJ2-7; the D call TRBD2 from the table was never checked on the DNA. TRBV21-1 is tagged as a pseudogene. This CDR3 has 13 residues. In DNA form, the CDR3 reads TGTGCCAGCCCCGGTGGGGGACTCTACGAGCAGTACTTC. Translated, it gives CASPGGGLYEQYF.

This clone occurred a few times. The genes are TRBV19 and TRBJ1-5, with 7 bases identical to TRBD1. This CDR3 is built from 13 residues. Germline lookup yields CDR1 LNHDA and CDR2 SQIVND (reference sequence). Trimming cost V 10 bases and J 1 base; bases outside gene matches: 4. The CDR3 coding sequence is TGTGCCACCTCGGACAGGAGCAATCAGCCCCAGCATTTT. This encodes CATSDRSNQPQHF.

The gene calls are TRBV11-2 and TRBJ1-2; D is unclear. Germline values: CDR1 SGHAT, CDR2 FQNNGV. Trimming cost V 3 bases and J 8 bases, with 10 bases left between them. This CDR3 has 12 amino acids. The CDR3 is CASSLAMKGYTF. CDR3 bases: TGTGCCAGCAGCTTGGCAATGAAAGGCTACACCTTC.

The J gene is TRBJ2-5, the V gene TRBV19; D possibly uses TRBD1 or TRBD2 (6 bases each). In germline, CDR1 is LNHDA, CDR2 SQIVND (reference sequence). The CDR3 spans 16 residues. With 3 bases removed from V and 4 bases from J, the gap between germline ends came to 18 bases. CDR3 loop: CASSMAPGAMRETQYF. DNA for the CDR3: TGTGCCAGTAGTATGGCCCCGGGGGCCATGCGAGAGACCCAGTACTTC.

This sequence joins TRBV9 and TRBJ2-7; D unresolved. With 0 bases removed from V and 10 bases from J, the gap between germline ends came to 5 bases. From germline, CDR1 is SGDLS and CDR2 YYNGEE. The CDR3 has 10 residues. Written as DNA, the CDR3 is TGTGCCAGCAGCGTAGGGAATCAGTACTTC. As protein: CASSVGNQYF.

As concerns this clone: Other DNA sequences from this sample encode an identical CDR3 as well. This rearrangement joins TRBV4-3 to TRBJ2-7; D gene uncertain. The germline CDR1 and CDR2 sequences are LGHNA and YSLEER. The V end lost 3 bases, the J end lost 3 bases, and 6 bases lay between the germline ends. There are 12 residues in the CDR3. The CDR3 DNA is TGCGCCAGCAGCCAGGGTGGCTACGAGCAGTACTTC. This codes for CASSQGGYEQYF.

This clone has a handful of counts. The J gene is TRBJ2-1, the V gene TRBV12-5; possible D gene TRBD2, 6 bases. Germline loops: CDR1 LGHNT, CDR2 FRNRAP. CDR3 length equals 15 residues. V was clipped by 2 bases and J by 5 bases, with 13 bases between them. The chain's CDR3 is CASGLLWDFHNEQFF. The CDR3 bases are TGTGCTAGTGGTTTGCTGTGGGACTTTCACAATGAGCAGTTCTTC.

The table lists this clone with a few counts. V usage is TRBV9 and J usage is TRBJ2-7; 7 bases agree with TRBD1. This CDR3 has 13 residues. The J segment lost 2 bases and the V segment lost 3 bases, leaving 2 bases of the junction unmatched. CDR1 is SGDLS, CDR2 YYNGEE, per germline. As DNA, the CDR3 is TGTGCCAGCAGCGGTACAGGGGCCTACGAGCAGTACTTC. Translated, it gives CASSGTGAYEQYF.

The sample holds a few counts of this clone. The rearrangement uses TRBV6-5 and TRBJ1-2, with 7 bases that match TRBD1. The trim removed 6 bases at V and 5 bases at J, leaving 6 bases unmatched. The germline V gene has CDR1 MNHEY and CDR2 SVGAGI. This CDR3 is built from 13 residues. CDR3 nucleotides: TGTGCCAGCAGCCAAGGACAGGCTTATGGCTACACCTTC. It yields the protein CASSQGQAYGYTF.

In this sample, this clone turned up a few times. The chain carries TRBV2 and TRBJ1-5; D not certain. The CDR3 spans 14 residues. CDR1 SNHLY and CDR2 FYNNEI come from the germline V gene. Trimming took 6 bases from V and 0 from J, leaving 9 bases between them. CDR3: CASRRDYSNQPQHF. The CDR3 bases are TGTGCCAGCAGGAGGGATTATAGCAATCAGCCCCAGCATTTT.

The table lists this clone with a few counts. This sequence joins TRBV6-1 and TRBJ1-5; 9 bases match TRBD1. J gave up 4 bases and V 4 bases, and 14 bases lay outside the gene matches. The CDR3 spans 18 residues. Per the germline V gene, CDR1 is MNHNS and CDR2 is SASEGT. The CDR3 loop is CASSVTQILGQGNQPQHF. The CDR3 bases are TGTGCCAGCAGTGTTACTCAAATACTCGGACAGGGGAATCAGCCCCAGCATTTT.

This sequence joins TRBV29-1 and TRBJ1-1; 8 positions match TRBD1. This CDR3 spans 14 amino acids. V lost 2 bases, J lost 5 bases, and 7 bases stayed unmatched. In germline, CDR1 is SQVTM, CDR2 ANQGSEA. Here the CDR3 DNA reads TGCAGCGTTGAACAGGGGGCACTGGGTACTGAAGCTTTCTTT. It translates to CSVEQGALGTEAFF.

Only a few counts were recorded for this clone. The rearrangement links TRBV28 to TRBJ2-2; TRBD1 aligns across 9 bases. V lost 3 bases to trimming and J lost 5 bases; unmatched junction nucleotides: 4. The CDR3 loop spans 15 amino acids. CDR1 is MDHEN and CDR2 is SYDVKM in the germline V gene. CDR3 coding DNA: TGTGCCAGCAGTTTTGGGGACAGGGAAACCGGGGAGCTGTTTTTT. Translating it yields CASSFGDRETGELFF. The full variable domain, completed using reference TRBV28 and TRBJ2-2, is DVKVTQSSRYLVKRTGEKVFLECVQDMDHENMFWYRQDPGLGLRLIYFSYDVKMKEKGDIPEGYSVSREKKERFSLILESASTNQTSMYLCASSFGDRETGELFFGEGSRLTVL.